The source of this TCR beta chain is a study of blood T cell repertoires in COVID-19. The wider study: Sites in the United States, Italy and Spain provided acute and convalescent COVID-19 samples. Nucleic acid was either cDNA or gDNA, and it came from T cells, B-cell-depleted T cells, or PBMCs.

Categorization into cohorts depended on clinical history that participants reported. Original analysis: Cell counts per sample came from amplifying reference gene primers. The table came from immunoSEQ multiplex PCR; TCRdb's copy has only in-frame clones and leaves some out. V and J calls and clone size are those listed in that table; D and trimming were worked out from the DNA. The sample lists hundreds of thousands of clones; roughly 90% were seen once. The CDR3 totals 19 residues. V was pared by 2 bases and J by 6 bases, with 22 bases of the junction left unmatched. CDR1 is GTSNPN, CDR2 SVGIG, per germline (reference sequence).

The source is a woman aged 25-40 years with acute COVID-19. Sequences were obtained from PBMCs or T cells enriched from blood (not recorded which). V is TRBV30 and J is TRBJ1-5; 7 bases agree with TRBD1. The CDR3 sequence is CAWSRIRRQGVFFGQPQHF. CDR3 DNA: TGTGCCTGGAGTCGCATTAGGAGACAGGGTGTTTTTTTTGGTCAGCCCCAGCATTTT.